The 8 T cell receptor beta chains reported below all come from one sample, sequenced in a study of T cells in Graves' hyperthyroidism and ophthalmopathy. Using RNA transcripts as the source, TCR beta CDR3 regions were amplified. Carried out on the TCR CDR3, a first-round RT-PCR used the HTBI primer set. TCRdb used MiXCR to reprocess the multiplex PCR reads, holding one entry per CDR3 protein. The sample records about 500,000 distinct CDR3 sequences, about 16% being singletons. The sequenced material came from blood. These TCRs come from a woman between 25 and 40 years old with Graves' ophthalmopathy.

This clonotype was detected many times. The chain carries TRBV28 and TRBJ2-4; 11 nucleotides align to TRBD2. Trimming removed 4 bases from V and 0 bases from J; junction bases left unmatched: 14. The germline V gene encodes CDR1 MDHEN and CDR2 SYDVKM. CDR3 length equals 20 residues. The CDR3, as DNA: TGTGCCAGCAGTTCCACTTGGTTGCTAGCGGGAGGTGCAGCCAAAAACATTCAGTACTTC. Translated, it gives CASSSTWLLAGGAAKNIQYF.

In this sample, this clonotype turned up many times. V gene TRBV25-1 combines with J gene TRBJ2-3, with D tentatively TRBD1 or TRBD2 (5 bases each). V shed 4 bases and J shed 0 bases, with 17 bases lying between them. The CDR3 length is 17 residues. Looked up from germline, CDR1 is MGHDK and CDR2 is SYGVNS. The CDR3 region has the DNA TGTGCCAGCAGTGCCAGACTTGGGGACCCTAGCACAGATACGCAGTATTTT. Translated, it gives CASSARLGDPSTDTQYF.

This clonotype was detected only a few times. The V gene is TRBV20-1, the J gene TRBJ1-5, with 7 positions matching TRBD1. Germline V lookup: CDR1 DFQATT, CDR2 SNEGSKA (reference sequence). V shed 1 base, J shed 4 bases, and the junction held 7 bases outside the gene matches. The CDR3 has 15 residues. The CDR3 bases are TGCAGTGCTAGAGGTACAGGGGCAGTTAATCAGCCCCAGCATTTT. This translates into CSARGTGAVNQPQHF.

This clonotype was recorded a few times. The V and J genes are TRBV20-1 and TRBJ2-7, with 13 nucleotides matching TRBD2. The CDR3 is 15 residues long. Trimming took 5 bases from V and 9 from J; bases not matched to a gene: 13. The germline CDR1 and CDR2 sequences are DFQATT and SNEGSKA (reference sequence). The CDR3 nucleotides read TGCAGTGCTGATAATATGGGACTAGCGGGAATAGGGCAGTACTTC. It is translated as CSADNMGLAGIGQYF.

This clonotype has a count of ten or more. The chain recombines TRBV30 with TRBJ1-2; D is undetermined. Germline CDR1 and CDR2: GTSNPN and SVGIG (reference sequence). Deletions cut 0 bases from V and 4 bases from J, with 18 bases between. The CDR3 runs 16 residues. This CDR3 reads CAWSVPGPPAPYGYTF. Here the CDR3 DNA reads TGTGCCTGGAGTGTCCCCGGACCCCCGGCCCCCTATGGCTACACCTTC.

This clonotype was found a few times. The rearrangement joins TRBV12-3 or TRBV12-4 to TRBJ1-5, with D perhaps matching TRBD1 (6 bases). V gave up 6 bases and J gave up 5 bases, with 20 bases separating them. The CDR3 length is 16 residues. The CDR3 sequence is CASSHKGGVGDQPQHF. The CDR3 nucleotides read TGTGCCAGCAGCCATAAGGGGGGGGTAGGGGATCAGCCCCAGCATTTT.

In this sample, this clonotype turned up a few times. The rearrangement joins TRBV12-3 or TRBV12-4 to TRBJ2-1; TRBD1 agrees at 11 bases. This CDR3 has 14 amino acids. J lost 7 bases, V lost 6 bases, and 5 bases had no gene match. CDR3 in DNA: TGTGCCAGCAGGGGCCGGGACAGGGGGAATGAGCAGTTCTTC. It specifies CASRGRDRGNEQFF.

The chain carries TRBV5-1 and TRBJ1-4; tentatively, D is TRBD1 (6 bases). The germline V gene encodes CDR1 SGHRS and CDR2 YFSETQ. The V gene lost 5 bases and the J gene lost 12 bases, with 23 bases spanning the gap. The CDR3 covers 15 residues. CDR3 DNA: TGCGCCAGCAGGGCAGAAGGGGGTCTTCTGGAAGAACTGTTTTTT. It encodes CASRAEGGLLEELFF.